Detailed here is one T cell receptor (beta chain). There is no known antigen for this receptor. Qualities for individual bases were not recorded, and no much larger clone is one base off. Every donor in the study was a healthy Caucasian. Three pairs of female monozygotic twins, all aged about 18 to 30 years, made up the twin cohort. Positive isolation kits from Invitrogen were used to isolate CD4+ and CD8+ T cell populations. Libraries were prepared through 5' RACE. Instrument on record: Illumina HiSeq 2000. Template switching added a universal primer binding site, and the final cDNA carried a unique molecular identifier that allowed TCR cDNA molecules to be counted accurately. First-strand cDNA for TCR alpha and beta chains was synthesized from specific primers in the conserved constant-segment region. To control for contamination, each cDNA library was double barcoded with a SMART-Mk sample barcode plus Illumina barcodes. TruSeq adapter sequences and Illumina sample barcodes were added in two successive PCR steps. Sequencing of the TCR alpha and beta cDNA libraries was done on the Illumina HiSeq platform using custom primers. In the authors' own workflow: Raw reads were processed with MiGEC to extract unique molecular identifiers, and MiXCR was used to determine CDR3 positions. Recombination models were inferred per individual with the repgenHMM and IGoR tools using an EM algorithm. The tcR package in R was used for shared clonotype analysis, with sharing normalized by the product of cloneset sizes. To study raw recombination free of thymic and clonal selection effects, out-of-frame nonproductive sequences were analyzed. The public reads were run again by TCRdb, first through fastp at Q25 and then through MiXCR, and only productive beta chains were kept. Rows are combined by CDR3 protein, so each entry shows the most common genes and DNA. The V and J calls were determined by TCRdb, not by the authors. The sample table records a few hundred thousand distinct CDR3 sequences; nearly 15% of these occur just once. About 0.4% of the sample is in the top ten clones.

These data come from a study of identical twins (dated by TCRdb to 2016 to 2017). Describing the broader study: The study deep-sequenced TCR alpha and beta repertoires from monozygotic twins, unrelated adults of various ages and cord blood to test whether fetal clonotypes persist. To rule out contamination, replicate twin experiments were performed at different times with different library preparation protocols.

The full study reports these points: Abundant cord blood beta clonotypes had fewer insertions, young adult naive repertoires showed a similar but weaker trend, and memory repertoires showed no such trend. Invariant T cells such as MAIT and iNKT could partly confound zero-insertion analyses, though diverse VJ usage argued against this for most clonotypes. In monozygotic twins, out-of-frame TCR alpha sharing was systematically underestimated by recombination models, although the models agreed with sharing between unrelated individuals. Conclusions relied on cross-sectional statistical analysis, since the same donors could not be followed over many years. Out-of-frame TCR alpha sequences shared between twins showed an excess of low generation-probability sequences compared with coincidental sharing between unrelated individuals. Excess twin sharing in beta out-of-frame sequences was weaker because fewer shared sequences lowered the signal-to-noise ratio.

Measured from the cysteine to the phenylalanine, the CDR3 is 16 residues long. This entry keeps only the CDR3 DNA: 48 bases, framed from base 1. Compared with germline, V lacks 1 base and J lacks 7 bases; bases without a gene match: 10. The germline V gene (reference sequence) sets CDR1 to LGHDT and CDR2 to YNNKEL. The same data also went into a second study, on yellow fever vaccine responses in identical twins. The second study, in turn, reports: The T cell response to vaccination in identical twins was reported by the authors to appear partly convergent and partly personalized. In the study, vaccine-responding T cell clones were precisely tracked in identical twins.

The rearranged segments are TRBV3-1 and TRBJ1-5; 7 junctional bases match TRBD1. The TCR comes from a woman younger than 30 in good health. The sequenced sample consisted of CD4+ T cells sorted from blood. This receptor carries the CDR3 CASSQGWRRDSQPQHF. In nucleotide form, the sequence is TGTGCCAGCAGCCAAGGGTGGCGCAGGGACAGCCAGCCCCAGCATTTT.